A single sample is the source of the 11 T cell receptor beta chains below, sequenced in a study of blood T cells in healthy people across ages. For the second PCR, which ran for roughly 7 to 11 cycles, a sample-barcoded 5' primer and a J-beta primer mix were used. Each CDR3 protein is one row after TCRdb ran MiXCR on the 5' RACE reads. The sample holds 730,000 or so distinct CDR3 sequences, around 43% seen once. The sequenced sample consisted of blood. These TCRs come from a man at least 80 years old in good health.

V gene TRBV4-3 combines with J gene TRBJ1-2; 7 bases are shared with TRBD1. Germline V gene lookup returns CDR1 LGHNA and CDR2 YSLEER. The CDR3 covers 15 residues. V was pared by 0 bases and J by 8 bases, with 9 bases of the junction left unmatched. The CDR3 loop is CASSQDGLGQRGYTF. As DNA, the CDR3 is TGCGCCAGCAGCCAAGATGGACTGGGACAGAGGGGCTACACCTTC.

The chain uses TRBV5-1 and TRBJ2-7, with 8 nucleotides matching TRBD2. The CDR3 has 14 amino acids. With 4 bases clipped from V and 7 bases from J, the junction kept 10 bases outside the gene matches. CDR1 and CDR2 from the germline V gene are SGHRS and YFSETQ. CDR3 loop: CASSAGTRSNEQYF. The CDR3 region has the DNA TGCGCCAGCAGCGCCGGGACTAGATCCAATGAGCAGTACTTC.

The chain carries TRBV15 and TRBJ2-5; 7 positions match TRBD1. V dropped 10 bases and J dropped 2; count of bases not matched to a gene: 10. This CDR3 spans 14 amino acids. The germline CDR1 and CDR2 sequences are LNHNV and YYDKDF (reference sequence). The CDR3 DNA reads as TGTGCCAGCAAAAGGGGGCAGTTACAAGAGACCCAGTACTTC. Translated: CASKRGQLQETQYF.

The chain is built from TRBV7-9 and TRBJ2-1; tentative D call: TRBD1 (5 bases). The V and J ends lost 3 bases and 13 bases respectively, with 19 bases between them. Germline lookup yields CDR1 SEHNR and CDR2 FQNEAQ (reference sequence). The CDR3 extends over 14 amino acids. The CDR3 region is CASSFAGLVETQFF. CDR3 coding DNA: TGTGCCAGCAGCTTTGCAGGGCTTGTCGAGACCCAGTTCTTC.

In this sample, this clonotype turned up many times. The rearrangement joins TRBV4-2 to TRBJ2-1; D is perhaps TRBD2 (6 bases). CDR1 is LGHNA and CDR2 is YNFKEQ in the germline V gene. The CDR3 is made up of 14 amino acids. The germline V and J ends were trimmed by 7 bases and 9 bases, with 19 bases remaining between them. CDR3 DNA: TGTGCCAGCATGGAGACTAGGGAGATGGGTGAGCAGTTCTTC. Translation: CASMETREMGEQFF.

V usage is TRBV9 and J usage is TRBJ2-5, with D tentatively TRBD1 (6 bases). Per the germline V gene, CDR1 is SGDLS and CDR2 is YYNGEE. The CDR3 extends over 16 amino acids. V dropped 0 bases and J dropped 2 bases, with 14 bases sitting between them. CDR3 nucleotide sequence: TGTGCCAGCAGCGTAGAGCAGGGGAAATTTCAAGAGACCCAGTACTTC. As protein: CASSVEQGKFQETQYF.

The chain links TRBV12-3 or TRBV12-4 to TRBJ2-7; TRBD2 matches 11 bases. CDR3 length: 15 residues. The ends lost 3 bases at V and 5 bases at J; junction bases unmatched: 6. CDR3 region: CASSFAGLAVHEQYF. The CDR3 region has the DNA TGTGCCAGCAGTTTCGCGGGACTAGCGGTCCACGAGCAGTACTTC.

This chain links TRBV27 with TRBJ1-2; D is ambiguous. Trimming removed 5 bases at V and 4 bases at J, with 14 bases between. This CDR3 is 14 amino acids long. The germline V gene encodes CDR1 MNHEY and CDR2 SMNVEV (reference sequence). The CDR3: CASSPWTGIYGYTF. Written as DNA, the CDR3 is TGTGCCAGCAGTCCATGGACGGGAATCTATGGCTACACCTTC.

This clonotype has just a few counts. The genes are TRBV20-1 and TRBJ2-3; 14 nucleotides line up with TRBD2. The CDR3 sequence is 16 residues long. The trim removed 6 bases at V and 2 bases at J, leaving 7 bases unmatched. CDR1 and CDR2 (germline): DFQATT, SNEGSKA (reference sequence). The CDR3 spells CSAEGLAGANTDTQYF. CDR3 in DNA: TGCAGTGCGGAGGGACTAGCGGGGGCGAACACAGATACGCAGTATTTT.

This clonotype was recorded a few times. The V gene is TRBV7-9, the J gene TRBJ2-5, with D perhaps matching TRBD1 (5 bases). The DNA matches TRBJ2-7 better at its end, which makes the J call doubtful. The CDR3 spans 13 residues. Germline CDR1 and CDR2: SEHNR and FQNEAQ (reference sequence). The CDR3 protein is CASSLTVDYEQYF. The DNA for the CDR3 is TGTGCCAGCAGCTTGACAGTGGACTACGAGCAGTACTTC.

The V and J genes are TRBV28 and TRBJ1-1; D remains unclear. Germline-derived CDR1 and CDR2 are MDHEN and SYDVKM. Trimming stripped 2 bases from V and 11 bases from J, with 21 bases between. This CDR3 region has 15 residues. The CDR3 is CASSLLGLLSSGAFF. In DNA, the CDR3 is TGTGCCAGCAGTTTACTAGGTTTGTTGAGTTCTGGGGCTTTCTTT.